This entry features one T cell receptor (beta chain) sequence. Study processing details: Estimates of nucleated cell counts were drawn from the amplification of reference gene primers. The data were produced by immunoSEQ multiplex PCR, yet TCRdb's version contains in-frame clones alone and is incomplete. Clone size and V and J calls were adopted from that table, with D and trimming inferred from the DNA. The table lists over 150,000 clones, under 80% of them singletons. Germline-derived CDR1 and CDR2 are SGHAT and FQNNGV. Losses at the gene ends were 0 bases for V and 0 bases for J; bases not matched to a gene: 5. The CDR3 contains 17 residues. The sample originates from a study of blood T cell repertoires in COVID-19. Study-wide context: Material from acute and convalescent COVID-19 was sourced from the United States, Italy and Spain. T cells, B-cell-depleted T cells, or PBMCs provided the cDNA or gDNA that served as material.

The sequence was obtained from a woman aged 45-59 years with acute or convalescent COVID-19. The sequenced sample consisted of peripheral blood. The chain couples TRBV11-2 to TRBJ1-5; 7 bases align to TRBD1. CDR3 in DNA: TGTGCCAGCAGCTTAGAGGACAGGCCTTATAGCAATCAGCCCCAGCATTTT. This translates into CASSLEDRPYSNQPQHF.